This T cell receptor beta chain emerged from a study of vaccination and CD4 T cells after COVID-19. General study points: Although the median of SARS-CoV-2-reactive clonotypes rose from around 19 to 38, the change was not significant.

The treatment: roughly 11-day PBMC culture with coronavirus spike peptide pools or control peptides (ViraFEST assay). Trimming left V 2 bases short and J 4 bases short, with 7 bases between. Germline CDR1 reads SGHTS; CDR2 reads YDEGEE. The CDR3 spans 13 residues. Cultured CD4+ T cells had their DNA profiled by the Oncomine TCR Beta short-read assay. MiXCR was run by TCRdb on the PCR reads, yielding one entry per CDR3 protein. The sample yields over 15,000 distinct CDR3 sequences, around 29% seen once. A note on this clonotype: The antigen remains unidentified.

The sample was cultured CD4+ T cells from blood. The sequence was collected from a human donor with COVID-19. This chain joins TRBV5-8 and TRBJ1-5; D not certain. The DNA for the CDR3 is TGTGCCAGCAGCTTTTCACAAAATCAGCCCCAGCATTTT. This gives the protein CASSFSQNQPQHF.